A single sample gave rise to the 3 T cell receptor beta chains below, sequenced in a study of blood T cell repertoires in COVID-19. Clones were read by immunoSEQ multiplex PCR, and TCRdb kept only the in-frame ones, dropping some. The sample lists hundreds of thousands of clones; just over 85% were seen once. Material for sequencing was peripheral blood. The receptor set was obtained from a woman in her twenties or thirties with active or convalescent COVID-19.

The V call is TRBV18, the J call TRBJ2-7; TRBD1 might be the D (5 bases). Germline CDR1 is KGHSH and CDR2 is LQKENI. The CDR3 loop spans 12 amino acids. The germline V and J ends were trimmed by 3 bases and 5 bases, with 8 bases remaining between them. In nucleotides, the CDR3 is TGTGCCAGCTCACCGACAGAAAACGAGCAGTACTTC. It is translated as CASSPTENEQYF.

The chain couples TRBV6-5 to TRBJ2-3, with 7 bases lining up with TRBD2. After removal of 0 bases from V and 5 bases from J, the junction contained 5 bases not matched to a gene. In germline, CDR1 is MNHEY, CDR2 SVGAGI. CDR3 length equals 15 residues. In nucleotides, the CDR3 is TGTGCCAGCAGTTACTCGGCGGGAGATAAAGATACGCAGTATTTT. It is translated as CASSYSAGDKDTQYF.

The rearrangement uses TRBV5-1 and TRBJ2-5, with D possibly TRBD2 on 6 matching bases. Germline V gene data show CDR1 as SGHRS and CDR2 as YFSETQ. V was clipped by 4 bases and J by 2 bases, with 12 bases between them. The CDR3 sequence is 14 residues long. The DNA for the CDR3 is TGCGCCAGCAGCCCGGGAGCGCCACAAGAGACCCAGTACTTC. Amino acids: CASSPGAPQETQYF.